The rows below give T cell receptor beta chains drawn from one sample of a study of intratumoral heterogeneity in liver cancer. Produced via immunoSEQ multiplex PCR; TCRdb's table is partial and in-frame only. The sample holds roughly 6,200 clones, 70% to 80% seen once. This sample comprised tumor tissue, obtained before any cancer treatment. The receptors were gathered from a woman in her 70s with hepatocellular carcinoma. Each CDR3 is given with its conserved first and last residue. The order of the fields is J gene, D gene, V gene, clone size, CDR3 DNA, CDR3 protein. A D gene is named only where the DNA matches it firmly. A row's size may be missing; if present it is once, few, many or a size class.

TRBJ2-3 TRBD2 TRBV7-3 once TGTGCCAGCAGCTCACTAGCGGGACTCACAGATACGCAGTATTTT CASSSLAGLTDTQYF
TRBJ1-2 . TRBV6-5 . TGTGCCAGCAGACAGGGTTCCTATGGCTACACCTTC CASRQGSYGYTF
TRBJ1-1 . TRBV9 . TGTGCCAGCAGCGTAAATTCTGGGAACACTGAAGCTTTCTTT CASSVNSGNTEAFF
TRBJ2-7 . TRBV28 . TGTGCCAGCCGTCCGGACTCCTACGAGCAGTACTTC CASRPDSYEQYF
TRBJ2-1 TRBD2 TRBV9 . TGTGCCAGCAGCGTGGGGGTGACTAGCGGGATCAATGAGCAGTTCTTC CASSVGVTSGINEQFF
TRBJ2-7 . TRBV7-8 once TGTGCCAGCAGCTTAGTGGGGGGCGGAATTGCCGAGCAGTACTTC CASSLVGGGIAEQYF
TRBJ2-3 . TRBV5-6 . TGTGCCAGCAGCGATTCCAACAAGTATTTT CASSDSNKYF
TRBJ2-1 . TRBV5-1 medium-sized TGCGCCAGCAGTTGGGGCAGGGATCAAGGGAATGAGCAGTTCTTC CASSWGRDQGNEQFF
TRBJ2-1 TRBD2 TRBV7-3 once TGTGCCAGCAGCACTCATGGACTAGCGGGAGGGCTCGATGAGCAGTTCTTC CASSTHGLAGGLDEQFF
TRBJ1-2 TRBD1 TRBV11-1 . TGTGCCAGCAGCCGACAGGGGTACTATGGCTACACCTTC CASSRQGYYGYTF
TRBJ1-4 . TRBV6-5 . TGTGCCAGCAGTCCGAATGGCCTTAATGAAAAACTGTTTTTT CASSPNGLNEKLFF
TRBJ1-2 . TRBV28 . TGTGCCAGCAGCCAGCCCCCGGGCAGGATCTATGGCTACACCTTC CASSQPPGRIYGYTF
TRBJ2-1 TRBD1 TRBV27 . TGTGCCAGCAGTTTATCTGGGGGGACAGGTGGTGAGCAGTTCTTC CASSLSGGTGGEQFF
TRBJ1-4 TRBD1 TRBV6-5 once TGTGCCAGCAGTTCCCGGACAGGTGGAGAACTGTTTTTT CASSSRTGGELFF
TRBJ2-1 TRBD2 TRBV27 few TGTGCCAGCAGCCTTAGCGGGAGTAGGACCAATGAGCAGTTCTTC CASSLSGSRTNEQFF
TRBJ1-6 . TRBV5-6 . TGTGCCAGCAGCTTGGCGGGTGGAGGTTCTATAAACTCACCCCTCCACTTT CASSLAGGGSINSPLHF
TRBJ1-2 . TRBV2 . TGTGCCAGCAGTCCGACACCCAACTATGGCTACACCTTC CASSPTPNYGYTF
TRBJ1-5 . TRBV28 few TGTGCCAGCAGTTTATTTGGGGCGATAAGCAATCAGCCCCAGCATTTT CASSLFGAISNQPQHF
TRBJ2-7 TRBD1 TRBV2 . TGTGCCAGCACAGGGGGTCATGCCTACGAGCAGTACTTC CASTGGHAYEQYF
TRBJ2-1 TRBD2 TRBV11-1 . TGTGCCAGCAGCACCCGAGCGGGAGCCTACAATGAGCAGTTCTTC CASSTRAGAYNEQFF
TRBJ2-2 TRBD1 TRBV5-1 once TGCGCCAGCAGTGCAGGGGGCGCTTCCGGGGAGCTGTTTTTT CASSAGGASGELFF
TRBJ1-3 . TRBV30 . TGTGCCTGGAAAGCTAGCGGAAACACCATATATTTT CAWKASGNTIYF
TRBJ2-1 . TRBV10-3 . TGTGCCATCAGGGGCGGAAGTCACAATGAGCAGTTCTTC CAIRGGSHNEQFF
TRBJ2-5 . TRBV5-3 . TGTGCCACCCCGGGGCAGGGGCAAGAGACCCAGTACTTC CATPGQGQETQYF
TRBJ2-1 TRBD2 TRBV27 . TGTGCCAGCACCTTAGCGGGAGGGGGCAATGAGCAGTTCTTC CASTLAGGGNEQFF
TRBJ2-2 . TRBV19 once TGTGCCAGTAGTACCCCGACACTTCCCGGGGAGCTGTTTTTT CASSTPTLPGELFF
TRBJ1-5 . TRBV6-5 . TGTGCCAGCAGTCGGACGAGCAATCAGCCCCAGCATTTT CASSRTSNQPQHF
TRBJ1-4 TRBD1 TRBV7-9 . TGTGCCAGCAGCACCGGGACAGGTAGTGAAAAACTGTTTTTT CASSTGTGSEKLFF
TRBJ1-4 . TRBV5-4 . TGTGCCAGCAGCGCGGGCGGGGGTATGGAAAAACTGTTTTTT CASSAGGGMEKLFF
TRBJ1-2 . TRBV2 . TGTGCCAGCAGTGTACAGATGTTTGATGGCTACACCTTC CASSVQMFDGYTF
TRBJ2-7 . TRBV6-5 once TGTGCCAGCAGGTCATCGCCAGGATACGAGCAGTACTTC CASRSSPGYEQYF
TRBJ2-7 . TRBV7-8 . TGTGCCAGCAGCTTAGTCTTGCGCGAGCAGTACTTC CASSLVLREQYF
TRBJ2-7 . TRBV21-1 . TGTGCCAGCAGCCAGGGGGACACAGGGGGCGCATCTTGTGGCTACTACGAGCAGTACTTC CASSQGDTGGASCGYYEQYF
TRBJ1-3 . TRBV6-5 . TGTGCCAGCAGTTACCCTCCGCCGCCTGGAAACACCATATATTTT CASSYPPPPGNTIYF
TRBJ2-1 . TRBV28 . TGTGCCAGCAGCCTCACCGGGGACAAGCAGTTCTTC CASSLTGDKQFF
TRBJ2-7 TRBD1 TRBV10-2 . TGCGCCAGCAAGCAGGACAGGATCATATCCTACGAGCAGTACTTC CASKQDRIISYEQYF
TRBJ2-1 . TRBV19 . TGTGCCAGTAGTACAGGGAACTCCTACAATGAGCAGTTCTTC CASSTGNSYNEQFF
TRBJ2-7 . TRBV4-2 once TGTGCCAGCAGCCCGACAGAAACCTACGAGCAGTACTTC CASSPTETYEQYF
TRBJ1-2 . TRBV3-1/TRBV3-2 . TGTGCCAGCAGCCAACGAGGGGGGCGCTTCTATGGCTACACCTTC CASSQRGGRFYGYTF
TRBJ1-4 . TRBV12-3/TRBV12-4 . TGTGCCAGCAGCCCGGGACATCGGGAAAAACTGTTTTTT CASSPGHREKLFF
TRBJ2-7 . TRBV5-6 medium-sized TGTGCCAGCAGCAAAGACAGATCCTACGAGCAGTACTTC CASSKDRSYEQYF
TRBJ2-2 . TRBV10-3 few TGTGCCACCAGGAACATAAATGGGGGGTCTATTGGGGAGCTGTTTTTT CATRNINGGSIGELFF
TRBJ2-1 TRBD2 TRBV10-3 . TGTGCCATCAGTGAGTCTTTTCGGACTAGCGGGACCTCCGTTGGCTACAATGAGCAGTTCTTC CAISESFRTSGTSVGYNEQFF
TRBJ2-7 TRBD2 TRBV28 . TGTGCCAGCAGTTTAGCGGGAGGGTACGAGCAGTACTTC CASSLAGGYEQYF
TRBJ1-1 . TRBV4-2 . TGTGCCAGCAGCCAAGACGGCCAAATGAACACTGAAGCTTTCTTT CASSQDGQMNTEAFF
TRBJ2-2 TRBD2 TRBV4-2 . TGTGCCAGCAGCCAAGTTCCGGGACTAGCGAACACCGGGGAGCTGTTTTTT CASSQVPGLANTGELFF
TRBJ2-1 . TRBV4-1 . TGCGCCAGCAGACCAACAAGGGGCCCTTTCTACAATGAGCAGTTCTTC CASRPTRGPFYNEQFF
TRBJ2-5 TRBD2 TRBV11-2 . TGTGCCAGCACCCCGGGTCTATTCCTAGCGGGAGGGTCGGGCGAGACCCAGTACTTC CASTPGLFLAGGSGETQYF
TRBJ2-2 TRBD2 TRBV19 . TGTGCCAGTAAAAAAAAAGGGACTAGCGTATACACCGGGGAGCTGTTTTTT CASKKKGTSVYTGELFF
TRBJ1-4 . TRBV7-6 medium-sized TGTGCCAGCAGCTTAGATTGGATGGGGGATGAAAAACTGTTTTTT CASSLDWMGDEKLFF
TRBJ1-1 TRBD1 TRBV28 few TGTGCCAGCAGTACGGGACAGGGCTGGACTGAAGCTTTCTTT CASSTGQGWTEAFF
TRBJ1-6 . TRBV5-1 . TGCGCCAGCAGCCGCTCACAGAGCTCTAATTCACCCCTCCACTTT CASSRSQSSNSPLHF
TRBJ2-5 TRBD2 TRBV5-4 . TGTGCCAGCAGCCAGGGACTAGCGGGAGGTGCGGGGGAGACCCAGTACTTC CASSQGLAGGAGETQYF
TRBJ2-7 . TRBV27 . TGTGCCAGCAGTGACCGCTACGAGCAGTACTTC CASSDRYEQYF